These T cell receptor beta chains were read from a single sample in a study of cytomegalovirus exposure and HLA in healthy donors. Here immunoSEQ multiplex PCR was the method, and the copy in TCRdb shows in-frame clones only, minus some. Of 160,000 or so clones in the sample, about four fifths were seen once. The specimen was PBMCs. The receptors here all came from a woman in her fifties or sixties in good health and CMV-seronegative. The CDR3 runs from the conserved cysteine through the conserved F or W. Fields, in order: CDR3 length, V gene, D gene, J gene, clone size, CDR3 DNA, CDR3 protein. The D gene is left open where the match is weak. Size is stated for part of the rows, as once, few or many counts, or as a class when the clone is expanded.

CDR3 length: 17
V gene: TRBV19
D gene: -
J gene: TRBJ1-5
clone size: -
CDR3 DNA: TGTGCCAGTAGTAACCCTAGGGCCGGGAGCGGAAATCAGCCCCAGCATTTT
CDR3 protein: CASSNPRAGSGNQPQHF

CDR3 length: 12
V gene: TRBV7-8
D gene: -
J gene: TRBJ2-7
clone size: few
CDR3 DNA: TGTGCCAGCAGCTTTGCTAGGTACGAGCAGTACTTC
CDR3 protein: CASSFARYEQYF

CDR3 length: 15
V gene: TRBV4-1
D gene: -
J gene: TRBJ1-1
clone size: -
CDR3 DNA: TGCGCCAGCAGCCAAGAAGCAGGCCTGTACACTGAAGCTTTCTTT
CDR3 protein: CASSQEAGLYTEAFF

CDR3 length: 16
V gene: TRBV25-1
D gene: -
J gene: TRBJ2-2
clone size: -
CDR3 DNA: TGTGCCAGCAGTGAATTGGGCAGGTCTCGCACCGGGGAGCTGTTTTTT
CDR3 protein: CASSELGRSRTGELFF

CDR3 length: 13
V gene: TRBV12-5
D gene: -
J gene: TRBJ2-5
clone size: -
CDR3 DNA: TGTGCTAGTGGTTTGTCGGGGAAAGAGACCCAGTACTTC
CDR3 protein: CASGLSGKETQYF

CDR3 length: 15
V gene: TRBV29-1
D gene: TRBD2
J gene: TRBJ2-7
clone size: -
CDR3 DNA: TGCAGCGTTACGGGGACTAGCGGGAGGGCCTACGAGCAGTACTTC
CDR3 protein: CSVTGTSGRAYEQYF

CDR3 length: 15
V gene: TRBV28
D gene: TRBD2
J gene: TRBJ2-7
clone size: few
CDR3 DNA: TGTGCCAGCAGTTTGACTAGCGCAAACTCCTACGAGCAGTACTTC
CDR3 protein: CASSLTSANSYEQYF

CDR3 length: 16
V gene: TRBV7-2
D gene: TRBD2
J gene: TRBJ2-1
clone size: -
CDR3 DNA: TGTGCCAGCAGCTCGCGGCGGGGGACTTGGAAGGGTGAGCAGTTCTTC
CDR3 protein: CASSSRRGTWKGEQFF

CDR3 length: 13
V gene: TRBV7-8
D gene: -
J gene: TRBJ1-5
clone size: -
CDR3 DNA: TGTGCCAGCAGCCCTACGGGCAATCAGCCCCAGCATTTT
CDR3 protein: CASSPTGNQPQHF

CDR3 length: 16
V gene: TRBV15
D gene: -
J gene: TRBJ1-3
clone size: -
CDR3 DNA: TGTGCCACCAGCAGAGATAACAGAGTTTCTGGAAACACCATATATTTT
CDR3 protein: CATSRDNRVSGNTIYF

CDR3 length: 13
V gene: TRBV27
D gene: TRBD1
J gene: TRBJ1-2
clone size: once
CDR3 DNA: TGTGCCAGCAGTTTAAGGGGGCTGGAAGGCTACACCTTC
CDR3 protein: CASSLRGLEGYTF

CDR3 length: 13
V gene: TRBV5-1
D gene: -
J gene: TRBJ2-7
clone size: -
CDR3 DNA: TGCGCCAGCAGCCAGACGGGGAACTACGAGCAGTACTTC
CDR3 protein: CASSQTGNYEQYF

CDR3 length: 15
V gene: TRBV7-9
D gene: TRBD1
J gene: TRBJ1-3
clone size: once
CDR3 DNA: TGTGCCAGCAGCTCGGACAGGTACTCTGGAAACACCATATATTTT
CDR3 protein: CASSSDRYSGNTIYF

CDR3 length: 16
V gene: TRBV27
D gene: TRBD1
J gene: TRBJ2-7
clone size: -
CDR3 DNA: TGTGCCAGCAGCAAAGGGACCGGGACAGGGGGCGAAGAGCAGTACTTC
CDR3 protein: CASSKGTGTGGEEQYF

CDR3 length: 14
V gene: TRBV18
D gene: -
J gene: TRBJ1-4
clone size: -
CDR3 DNA: TGTGCCAGCTCACCACGGGCAGGGGATGAAAAACTGTTTTTT
CDR3 protein: CASSPRAGDEKLFF

CDR3 length: 17
V gene: TRBV28
D gene: TRBD1
J gene: TRBJ1-1
clone size: few
CDR3 DNA: TGTGCCAGCAGTTCGAACATCGGACAGGGAGTATTTGGAGGAGCTTTCTTT
CDR3 protein: CASSSNIGQGVFGGAFF

CDR3 length: 13
V gene: TRBV5-1
D gene: -
J gene: TRBJ2-7
clone size: -
CDR3 DNA: TGCGCCACTCGTGGGCAGAACTCCTACGAGCAGTACTTC
CDR3 protein: CATRGQNSYEQYF

CDR3 length: 13
V gene: TRBV27
D gene: TRBD1
J gene: TRBJ1-1
clone size: -
CDR3 DNA: TGTGCCAGCAGTTCTAACAGGGGGACTGAAGCTTTCTTT
CDR3 protein: CASSSNRGTEAFF

CDR3 length: 11
V gene: TRBV6-1
D gene: -
J gene: TRBJ2-3
clone size: -
CDR3 DNA: TGTGCCACCGTCTTGACAGATACGCAGTATTTT
CDR3 protein: CATVLTDTQYF

CDR3 length: 16
V gene: TRBV30
D gene: TRBD1
J gene: TRBJ2-1
clone size: -
CDR3 DNA: TGTGCCTGGAGAGAAATACCCGGGACAGGGGGGTATGAGCAGTTCTTC
CDR3 protein: CAWREIPGTGGYEQFF

CDR3 length: 14
V gene: TRBV18
D gene: -
J gene: TRBJ2-7
clone size: -
CDR3 DNA: TGTGCCAGCTCAACCGAATGGCAGGCCTACGAGCAGTACTTC
CDR3 protein: CASSTEWQAYEQYF

CDR3 length: 17
V gene: TRBV4-3
D gene: TRBD2
J gene: TRBJ2-1
clone size: once
CDR3 DNA: TGCGCCAGCAGCCAAGATTTGAGTAGCGGGGGAAACAATGAGCAGTTCTTC
CDR3 protein: CASSQDLSSGGNNEQFF

CDR3 length: 14
V gene: TRBV28
D gene: -
J gene: TRBJ2-1
clone size: -
CDR3 DNA: TGTGCCAGCAGTTTAGCCCGCGGCTACAATGAGCAGTTCTTC
CDR3 protein: CASSLARGYNEQFF

CDR3 length: 14
V gene: TRBV7-9
D gene: -
J gene: TRBJ1-1
clone size: -
CDR3 DNA: TGTGTCAGCAGCTTACTAACAGGGAGCACTGAAGCTTTCTTT
CDR3 protein: CVSSLLTGSTEAFF

CDR3 length: 15
V gene: TRBV7-8
D gene: -
J gene: TRBJ2-1
clone size: once
CDR3 DNA: TGTGCCAGCAGCCCGGGACTCCCAAGGTACAATGAGCAGTTCTTC
CDR3 protein: CASSPGLPRYNEQFF

CDR3 length: 17
V gene: TRBV6-1
D gene: TRBD2
J gene: TRBJ2-1
clone size: -
CDR3 DNA: TGTGCCAGCAGTGAGGGGAGCGGGGGGCCCCAGGGCAATGAGCAGTTCTTC
CDR3 protein: CASSEGSGGPQGNEQFF

CDR3 length: 15
V gene: TRBV7-9
D gene: TRBD2
J gene: TRBJ2-5
clone size: -
CDR3 DNA: TGTGCCAGCAGCTTCAGACTAGCGGGGGAGGAGACCCAGTACTTC
CDR3 protein: CASSFRLAGEETQYF

CDR3 length: 15
V gene: TRBV28
D gene: TRBD1
J gene: TRBJ1-2
clone size: -
CDR3 DNA: TGTGCCAGCCATAACTGGGGACAGGGGAACTATGGCTACACCTTC
CDR3 protein: CASHNWGQGNYGYTF

CDR3 length: 16
V gene: TRBV27
D gene: -
J gene: TRBJ2-7
clone size: -
CDR3 DNA: TGTGCCAGCAGTTTATCGGCGGGGGACATAATCTACGAGCAGTACTTC
CDR3 protein: CASSLSAGDIIYEQYF

CDR3 length: 16
V gene: TRBV5-6
D gene: -
J gene: TRBJ1-1
clone size: -
CDR3 DNA: TGTGCCAGCAGCTTGGCCCTGGGGGCTACGGGCACTGAAGCTTTCTTT
CDR3 protein: CASSLALGATGTEAFF

CDR3 length: 15
V gene: TRBV18
D gene: -
J gene: TRBJ1-2
clone size: -
CDR3 DNA: TGTGCCAGCTCAGGATACCACAGGGACCTTTTTGGCTACACCTTC
CDR3 protein: CASSGYHRDLFGYTF

CDR3 length: 11
V gene: TRBV28
D gene: -
J gene: TRBJ2-3
clone size: -
CDR3 DNA: TGTGCCACACGGGACACAGATACGCAGTATTTT
CDR3 protein: CATRDTDTQYF

CDR3 length: 14
V gene: TRBV27
D gene: TRBD1
J gene: TRBJ2-7
clone size: once
CDR3 DNA: TGTGCCAGCTCGCGACAGGGGCCCATATACGAGCAGTACTTC
CDR3 protein: CASSRQGPIYEQYF

CDR3 length: 15
V gene: TRBV12-5
D gene: TRBD1
J gene: TRBJ2-7
clone size: -
CDR3 DNA: TGTGCTAGTGGTTCGTTGGGACAGGGGGCCTACGAGCAGTACTTC
CDR3 protein: CASGSLGQGAYEQYF

CDR3 length: 15
V gene: TRBV6-1
D gene: -
J gene: TRBJ1-2
clone size: -
CDR3 DNA: TGTGCCAGCAGTGAAGCGGGGGGGGGCGCCTATGGCTACACCTTC
CDR3 protein: CASSEAGGGAYGYTF

CDR3 length: 18
V gene: TRBV19
D gene: -
J gene: TRBJ1-1
clone size: -
CDR3 DNA: TGTGCCAGTAGTATCGTAAGGCAGGGAAGTTCTTTTTGGACTGAAGCTTTCTTT
CDR3 protein: CASSIVRQGSSFWTEAFF

CDR3 length: 12
V gene: TRBV28
D gene: -
J gene: TRBJ2-7
clone size: few
CDR3 DNA: TGTGCCAGCAGCTCATCAGGGGCCGAGCAGTACTTC
CDR3 protein: CASSSSGAEQYF

CDR3 length: 16
V gene: TRBV15
D gene: -
J gene: TRBJ1-2
clone size: -
CDR3 DNA: TGTGCCACCAGCAGGGGAGGGGCCGGGACGTCTTATGGCTACACCTTC
CDR3 protein: CATSRGGAGTSYGYTF

CDR3 length: 15
V gene: TRBV9
D gene: -
J gene: TRBJ2-7
clone size: -
CDR3 DNA: TGTGCCAGCAGTTTAAACCCCAATCGGGGATACGAGCAGTACTTC
CDR3 protein: CASSLNPNRGYEQYF

CDR3 length: 14
V gene: TRBV4-1
D gene: -
J gene: TRBJ2-2
clone size: once
CDR3 DNA: TGCGCCAGCAGCCAAGAACAGCCGGTCGGGGAGCTGTTTTTT
CDR3 protein: CASSQEQPVGELFF

CDR3 length: 14
V gene: TRBV5-1
D gene: -
J gene: TRBJ1-2
clone size: -
CDR3 DNA: TGCGCCAGCAGCTTCTTGGACAGCAACTATGGCTACACCTTC
CDR3 protein: CASSFLDSNYGYTF

CDR3 length: 15
V gene: TRBV2
D gene: -
J gene: TRBJ1-6
clone size: -
CDR3 DNA: TGTGCCAGCAGTGAAGCGGGGCAGCTTAATTCACCCCTCCACTTT
CDR3 protein: CASSEAGQLNSPLHF

CDR3 length: 17
V gene: TRBV28
D gene: -
J gene: TRBJ1-1
clone size: -
CDR3 DNA: TGTGCCAGCAGTTTCCTCGGGGAGGTTGGGTTCGGCACTGAAGCTTTCTTT
CDR3 protein: CASSFLGEVGFGTEAFF

CDR3 length: 11
V gene: TRBV20-1
D gene: TRBD2
J gene: TRBJ2-1
clone size: -
CDR3 DNA: TGCAGTGCTAGTTCGGGGACTAGTGGGTTCTTC
CDR3 protein: CSASSGTSGFF

CDR3 length: 14
V gene: TRBV2
D gene: -
J gene: TRBJ2-3
clone size: once
CDR3 DNA: TGTGCCAGCAGAGGGGTAGCTACCACAGATACGCAGTATTTT
CDR3 protein: CASRGVATTDTQYF

CDR3 length: 16
V gene: TRBV18
D gene: TRBD2
J gene: TRBJ2-1
clone size: -
CDR3 DNA: TGTGCCAGCTCACCTATAGCGGGGGGGCCTCGGAATGAGCAGTTCTTC
CDR3 protein: CASSPIAGGPRNEQFF

CDR3 length: 13
V gene: TRBV5-1
D gene: -
J gene: TRBJ1-2
clone size: -
CDR3 DNA: TGCGCCAGCAGCTTTCACAGGGAGGGTGGCTACACCTTC
CDR3 protein: CASSFHREGGYTF

CDR3 length: 12
V gene: TRBV10-2
D gene: -
J gene: TRBJ2-1
clone size: -
CDR3 DNA: TGCGCCAGCGGCCGGGAAGCGGGTGAGCAGTTCTTC
CDR3 protein: CASGREAGEQFF

CDR3 length: 13
V gene: TRBV6-1
D gene: -
J gene: TRBJ2-1
clone size: few
CDR3 DNA: TGTGCCAGCAAGATGGTGGTTTCGGTTGAGCAGTTCTTC
CDR3 protein: CASKMVVSVEQFF

CDR3 length: 16
V gene: TRBV28
D gene: -
J gene: TRBJ2-3
clone size: -
CDR3 DNA: TGTGCCAGCAGTATATACCCAGGAGGTCCCATGGGTACGCAGTATTTT
CDR3 protein: CASSIYPGGPMGTQYF

CDR3 length: 17
V gene: TRBV7-6
D gene: -
J gene: TRBJ2-1
clone size: -
CDR3 DNA: TGTGCCAGCAGCTATATGATTAGCGTTCAATCCTACAATGAGCAGTTCTTC
CDR3 protein: CASSYMISVQSYNEQFF

CDR3 length: 13
V gene: TRBV27
D gene: TRBD2
J gene: TRBJ2-2
clone size: -
CDR3 DNA: TGTGCCAGCAGTTCAGAGCGGGGCGGGGAGCTGTTTTTT
CDR3 protein: CASSSERGGELFF

CDR3 length: 14
V gene: TRBV15
D gene: -
J gene: TRBJ1-2
clone size: -
CDR3 DNA: TGTACCACCAGCAGAGTGACGGGAAACTATGGCTACACCTTC
CDR3 protein: CTTSRVTGNYGYTF

CDR3 length: 15
V gene: TRBV7-2
D gene: -
J gene: TRBJ2-3
clone size: -
CDR3 DNA: TGTGCCAGCAGCTTCAGGGGTCGTTTCTCAGATACGCAGTATTTT
CDR3 protein: CASSFRGRFSDTQYF